Following are 10 T cell receptor beta chains from one sample sequenced in a study of cytomegalovirus exposure and HLA in healthy donors. Primers for the PCR totalled 60 Vbeta and 13 Jbeta. Assay used: immunoSEQ multiplex PCR; TCRdb lists only in-frame clones, some missing. The table includes more than 80,000 clones, over 70% detected once. Sequencing used PBMCs. The receptors here all came from a male donor in good health and CMV-seropositive.

The genes are TRBV5-1 and TRBJ1-1; tentative D call: TRBD1 (5 bases). Trimming took 2 bases from V and 5 from J, leaving 10 bases between them. Germline CDR1 and CDR2: SGHRS and YFSETQ. This CDR3 is 13 amino acids long. CDR3: CASSFGTLTEAFF. The CDR3, as DNA: TGCGCCAGCAGCTTCGGGACTTTAACTGAAGCTTTCTTT.

The chain joins TRBV5-6 to TRBJ1-3; 8 nucleotides agree with TRBD1. The CDR3 has 16 residues. J gave up 0 bases and V 1 base, and 3 bases lay outside the gene matches. In germline, CDR1 is SGHDT, CDR2 YYEEEE. The CDR3 DNA sequence: TGTGCCAGCAGCTTGCAGGGGGCTCACTCTGGAAACACCATATATTTT. Translated, it gives CASSLQGAHSGNTIYF.

The chain links TRBV7-6 to TRBJ2-3; D unclear. The CDR3 runs to 15 residues. V lost 1 base and J lost 6, with 14 bases in between. Germline-derived CDR1 and CDR2 are SGHVS and FNYEAQ. CDR3 amino acids: CASSLVYGSGDTQYF. The CDR3 DNA follows: TGTGCCAGCAGCTTAGTATACGGTTCCGGGGATACGCAGTATTTT.

This rearrangement joins TRBV2 to TRBJ2-7; no clear D. V was clipped by 5 bases and J by 3 bases, with 8 bases between them. Germline lookup yields CDR1 SNHLY and CDR2 FYNNEI. There are 12 residues in the CDR3. Written as DNA, the CDR3 is TGTGCCAGCAGTAGCCAGGTCTACGAGCAGTACTTC. Residues: CASSSQVYEQYF. Using reference TRBV2 and TRBJ2-7 for the parts outside the CDR3, the full variable domain is EPEVTQTPSHQVTQMGQEVILRCVPISNHLYFYWYRQILGQKVEFLVSFYNNEISEKSEIFDDQFSVERPDGSNFTLKIRSTKLEDSAMYFCASSSQVYEQYFGPGTRLTVT.

This clone has only a few counts. The chain recombines TRBV4-2 with TRBJ1-2; TRBD1 matches at 8 bases. With V trimmed by 1 base and J by 4 bases, 8 bases remained unmatched. This CDR3 region has 16 residues. The V gene's germline CDR1 is LGHNA and CDR2 YNFKEQ. This CDR3 is CASSQGGSGGIYGYTF. The CDR3 bases are TGTGCCAGCAGCCAAGGTGGATCAGGGGGCATCTATGGCTACACCTTC.

The V gene is TRBV30, the J gene TRBJ2-3; no clear D. V lost 5 bases and J 0 bases, leaving 9 bases between the germline ends. The CDR3 has 13 amino acids. CDR1 is GTSNPN, CDR2 SVGIG, per germline (reference sequence). CDR3 sequence (DNA): TGTGCCTGGGACTCCGGGAGCACAGATACGCAGTATTTT. It codes for CAWDSGSTDTQYF.

The CDR3 region has the DNA TGTGCCAGCAGGACCGGGACAGGAGAGACCCAGTACTTC. Amino acid sequence: CASRTGTGETQYF. The J gene is TRBJ2-5, the V gene TRBV5-6, with 8 bases identical to TRBD1. The CDR3 sequence is 13 residues long. The ends lost 5 bases at V and 4 bases at J; junction bases unmatched: 4. Germline V gives CDR1 SGHDT, CDR2 YYEEEE.

Of note for this clone: This sample also contains other DNA sequences that code for the same CDR3. V usage is TRBV7-9 and J usage is TRBJ1-1; unclear D gene. Germline V gene data show CDR1 as SEHNR and CDR2 as FQNEAQ (reference sequence). This CDR3 spans 14 amino acids. V lost 4 bases and J lost 1, with 10 bases in between. CDR3 in DNA: TGTGCCAGCAGCTCCACCCGGGGGAACACTGAAGCTTTCTTT. Protein product: CASSSTRGNTEAFF.

The CDR3 loop is CASTQQTIGGYTF. The DNA for the CDR3 is TGTGCCAGTACCCAACAGACTATCGGGGGCTACACCTTC. The rearrangement uses TRBV19 and TRBJ1-2, with D unclear. The CDR3 totals 13 residues. V was pared by 7 bases and J by 8 bases, with 17 bases between. The germline CDR1 and CDR2 sequences are LNHDA and SQIVND (reference sequence).

This clone has more than one count but fewer than ten. The rearrangement uses TRBV12-5 and TRBJ2-1, with TRBD2 identical over 10 bases. Germline CDR1 and CDR2: LGHNT and FRNRAP. This CDR3 has 14 amino acids. The V and J ends lost 6 bases and 7 bases, in that order; junction bases with no gene match: 6. Here the CDR3 reads CASGRAGGPNEQFF. CDR3 sequence (DNA): TGTGCTAGTGGCCGAGCGGGAGGGCCGAATGAGCAGTTCTTC. Filled out from reference TRBV12-5 and TRBJ2-1, the complete variable domain reads DARVTQTPRHKVTEMGQEVTMRCQPILGHNTVFWYRQTMMQGLELLAYFRNRAPLDDSGMPKDRFSAEMPDATLATLKIQPSEPRDSAVYFCASGRAGGPNEQFFGPGTRLTVL.